This TCR beta chain came from a study of control samples from healthy donors and cancer patients. Germline V gene lookup returns CDR1 DFQATT and CDR2 SNEGSKA (reference sequence). Trimming left V 6 bases short and J 12 bases short, with 16 bases between. This CDR3 comprises 11 residues. The table came from immunoSEQ multiplex PCR; TCRdb's copy has only in-frame clones and leaves some out. The table shows over 120,000 clones, with approximately 92% occurring only once. Sample: blood. The TCR sequence derives from a man aged 25 to 45 in good health. The chain couples TRBV20-1 to TRBJ2-3, with D perhaps given as TRBD1 or TRBD2 (7 bases each). The CDR3 DNA reads as TGCAGTGCCAGGGGGGGGACCATTCAGTATTTT. Protein sequence: CSARGGTIQYF.